The 10 T cell receptor beta chains in this list originate from one sample, sequenced in a study of CD8+ T cells in alopecia areata. Regarding treatment: oral pan-JAK inhibitor, 5-10 mg twice daily. Extracted RNA was reverse transcribed, and the resulting cDNA served as sequencing template. Generated by immunoSEQ multiplex PCR, the TCRdb table keeps only in-frame clones and is missing some. This table holds some 180,000 clones, approximately 50% found once. Sequencing was performed on CD8+ T cells sorted from blood, taken around week 54, from a patient treated with tofacitinib. These receptors originate from a human donor with alopecia areata.

V gene TRBV27 combines with J gene TRBJ1-2; 9 positions match TRBD1. J was trimmed by 0 bases and V by 6 bases; bases with no gene match: 2. Germline CDR1 and CDR2: MNHEY and SMNVEV (reference sequence). The CDR3 totals 14 residues. CDR3 bases: TGTGCCAGCAGAAGACAGGGGGCTAACTATGGCTACACCTTC. Translation gives CASRRQGANYGYTF.

This clone has a handful of counts. The chain combines TRBV19 with TRBJ2-2; tentative D call: TRBD2 (7 bases). Between the trimmed V and J ends, which lost 4 bases and 5 bases, there was a span of 17 bases. The CDR3 sequence is 16 residues long. Germline CDR1 and CDR2: LNHDA and SQIVND (reference sequence). The CDR3 here is CASSTPRRGRTGELFF. The DNA for the CDR3 is TGTGCCAGTAGTACCCCCCGGCGGGGGCGGACCGGGGAGCTGTTTTTT.

This clone was picked up a small number of times. The chain carries TRBV6-5 and TRBJ2-7; D gene uncertain. The CDR3 covers 10 residues. Trimming removed 8 bases at V and 4 bases at J, with 6 bases between. Per the germline V gene, CDR1 is MNHEY and CDR2 is SVGAGI. The CDR3 DNA reads TGTGCCAGCGGGGAATACGAGCAGTACTTC. This encodes CASGEYEQYF.

DNA of the CDR3: TGTGCCAGTGGGTATTATACCGGGGAGCTGTTTTTT. It codes for CASGYYTGELFF. The rearrangement links TRBV7-9 to TRBJ2-2; D unresolved. Looked up from germline, CDR1 is SEHNR and CDR2 is FQNEAQ (reference sequence). The CDR3 runs 12 residues. The germline V and J ends were trimmed by 9 bases and 5 bases, with 10 bases remaining between them.

This clone was seen a handful of times. CDR3 nucleotides: TGTGCCAGCAGCCCCTCAGACGGTTCCTACAATGAGCAGTTCTTC. Amino acids: CASSPSDGSYNEQFF. The chain is built from TRBV13 and TRBJ2-1; D not resolved. This CDR3 has 15 amino acids. V gave up 5 bases and J gave up 1 base, with 12 bases separating them. Germline CDR1 and CDR2: PRHDT and FYEKMQ (reference sequence).

There are a few counts of this clone. This chain connects TRBV9 to TRBJ2-6, with D possibly being TRBD2 (5 bases). Germline CDR1 is SGDLS and CDR2 is YYNGEE. Trimming took off 0 bases at V and 2 bases at J, with 6 bases between the two ends. The length of the CDR3 is 15 residues. In DNA form, the CDR3 reads TGTGCCAGCAGCGTAGTCGGGACTGGGGCCAACGTCCTGACTTTC. It yields the protein CASSVVGTGANVLTF.

The chain couples TRBV7-9 to TRBJ2-1; no definite D call. CDR3 length equals 12 residues. Per the germline V gene, CDR1 is SEHNR and CDR2 is FQNEAQ (reference sequence). V dropped 4 bases and J dropped 9 bases, with 10 bases sitting between them. CDR3 sequence reads: CASSSVDLEQFF. The CDR3 bases are TGTGCCAGCAGCTCTGTAGATCTTGAGCAGTTCTTC.

This clone was counted between two and nine times. The V gene is TRBV5-6, the J gene TRBJ2-3, with 9 bases lining up with TRBD1. The junction had 9 bases not matched to a gene; V was cut back by 3 bases and J by 4 bases. In germline, CDR1 is SGHDT, CDR2 YYEEEE. The length of the CDR3 is 16 residues. The CDR3 spells CASSYSGQGQADTQYF. The CDR3 nucleotides read TGTGCCAGCAGCTATTCGGGACAGGGCCAAGCAGATACGCAGTATTTT. Full variable domain (missing parts from reference TRBV5-6 and TRBJ2-3): DAGVTQSPTHLIKTRGQQVTLRCSPKSGHDTVSWYQQALGQGPQFIFQYYEEEERQRGNFPDRFSGHQFPNYSSELNVNALLLGDSALYLCASSYSGQGQADTQYFGPGTRLTVL.

The rearrangement links TRBV7-9 to TRBJ2-1, with 9 bases fitting TRBD2. The ends lost 4 bases at V and 7 bases at J; junction bases unmatched: 8. CDR1 is SEHNR, CDR2 FQNEAQ, per germline (reference sequence). There are 15 residues in the CDR3. In DNA, the CDR3 is TGTGCCAGCAGCTCCAGCCCGCGGGGGGGTAATGAGCAGTTCTTC. Amino acids: CASSSSPRGGNEQFF. Together with reference TRBV7-9 and TRBJ2-1, the CDR3 gives the full variable domain: DTGVSQNPRHKITKRGQNVTFRCDPISEHNRLYWYRQTLGQGPEFLTYFQNEAQLEKSRLLSDRFSAERPKGSFSTLEIQRTEQGDSAMYLCASSSSPRGGNEQFFGPGTRLTVL.

The V call is TRBV9, the J call TRBJ2-3; 7 nucleotides match TRBD2. Germline loops: CDR1 SGDLS, CDR2 YYNGEE. Losses at the gene ends were 1 base for V and 0 bases for J; bases not matched to a gene: 8. This CDR3 is 17 amino acids long. CDR3 loop: CASSVLPAAGSTDTQYF. Here the CDR3 DNA reads TGTGCCAGCAGCGTACTCCCCGCAGCGGGGAGCACAGATACGCAGTATTTT.